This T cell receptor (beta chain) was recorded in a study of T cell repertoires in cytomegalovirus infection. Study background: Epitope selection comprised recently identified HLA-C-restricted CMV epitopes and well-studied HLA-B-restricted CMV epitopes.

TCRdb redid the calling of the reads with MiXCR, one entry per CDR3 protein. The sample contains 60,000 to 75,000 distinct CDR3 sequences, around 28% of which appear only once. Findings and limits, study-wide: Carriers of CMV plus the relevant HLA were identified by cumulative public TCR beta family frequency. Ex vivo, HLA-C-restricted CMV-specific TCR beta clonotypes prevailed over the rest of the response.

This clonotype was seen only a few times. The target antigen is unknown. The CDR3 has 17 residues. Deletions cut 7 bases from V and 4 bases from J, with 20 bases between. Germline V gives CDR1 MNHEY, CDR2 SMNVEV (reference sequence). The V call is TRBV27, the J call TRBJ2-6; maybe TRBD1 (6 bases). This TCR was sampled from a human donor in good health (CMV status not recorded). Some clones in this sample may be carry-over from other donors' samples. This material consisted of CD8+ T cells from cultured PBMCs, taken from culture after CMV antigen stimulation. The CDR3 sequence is CASMTGTGWSGANVLTF. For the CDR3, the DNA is TGTGCCAGCATGACCGGTACAGGGTGGTCCGGGGCCAACGTCCTGACTTTC.